The 23 T cell receptor beta chains listed next were all sequenced from one sample in a study of blood T cell repertoires in COVID-19. Assay: immunoSEQ multiplex PCR; the TCRdb copy retains only in-frame clones and omits some. The table lists around 400,000 clones, around nine tenths of them singletons. Sequences were obtained from PBMCs or T cells enriched from blood (not recorded which). The receptors originated from a woman in her late teens or twenties who had been exposed to COVID-19.

This clone has more than one count but fewer than ten. The chain links TRBV18 to TRBJ1-2, with 7 nucleotides matching TRBD1. The V gene's germline CDR1 is KGHSH and CDR2 LQKENI. This CDR3 has 13 residues. V gave up 3 bases and J gave up 6 bases; unmatched junction bases: 4. DNA for the CDR3: TGTGCCAGCTCACCCCAGGGGGTCAATGGCTACACCTTC. It yields the protein CASSPQGVNGYTF.

The chain links TRBV19 to TRBJ1-1; 7 nucleotides match TRBD1. Germline assignment: CDR1 LNHDA and CDR2 SQIVND (reference sequence). V shed 5 bases, J shed 0 bases, and the junction held 6 bases outside the gene matches. The CDR3 is 15 residues long. CDR3 protein: CASSPQGQLNTEAFF. CDR3 nucleotide sequence: TGTGCCAGTAGTCCCCAGGGACAGCTGAACACTGAAGCTTTCTTT.

This rearrangement joins TRBV6-6 to TRBJ2-5, with 8 positions matching TRBD2. The CDR3 loop spans 14 amino acids. Per the germline V gene, CDR1 is MNHNY and CDR2 is SVGAGI (reference sequence). With 4 bases clipped from V and 1 base from J, the junction kept 2 bases outside the gene matches. CDR3: CASSSTSVQETQYF. The CDR3 DNA is TGTGCCAGCAGTTCGACTAGCGTCCAAGAGACCCAGTACTTC.

This rearrangement joins TRBV7-9 to TRBJ1-3; 9 positions agree with TRBD1. The V segment lost 9 bases and the J segment 2 bases; nucleotides outside the gene matches: 5. Germline loops: CDR1 SEHNR, CDR2 FQNEAQ (reference sequence). The CDR3 sequence is 14 residues long. This CDR3 reads CARGQGTAGNTIYF. DNA of the CDR3: TGTGCCAGGGGACAGGGTACAGCTGGAAACACCATATATTTT.

The chain employs TRBV4-3 and TRBJ1-2, with 8 bases fitting TRBD1. This CDR3 contains 15 residues. V was pared by 0 bases and J by 8 bases, with 8 bases of the junction left unmatched. Germline-derived CDR1 and CDR2 are LGHNA and YSLEER. The CDR3 sequence is CASSQEWQGAMGYTF. The CDR3 DNA follows: TGCGCCAGCAGCCAAGAATGGCAGGGGGCGATGGGCTACACCTTC.

The chain has TRBV9 and TRBJ2-5; TRBD2 matches 10 bases. The CDR3 covers 16 residues. Losses at the gene ends were 0 bases for V and 5 bases for J; bases not matched to a gene: 7. Per the germline V gene, CDR1 is SGDLS and CDR2 is YYNGEE. CDR3 amino acids: CASSVDSSGGWETQYF. CDR3 nucleotides: TGTGCCAGCAGCGTAGATTCTAGCGGGGGCTGGGAGACCCAGTACTTC.

The chain couples TRBV29-1 to TRBJ2-3, with 10 bases aligning to TRBD2. This CDR3 is built from 15 residues. Germline assignment: CDR1 SQVTM and CDR2 ANQGSEA. V lost 6 bases and J lost 4; bases outside the gene matches: 10. The CDR3 here is CSVEGLAWISDTQYF. The CDR3 region has the DNA TGCAGCGTAGAGGGACTAGCGTGGATCTCAGATACGCAGTATTTT.

V and J are TRBV7-2 and TRBJ2-5; 15 bases align to TRBD2. The CDR3 contains 17 residues. V shed 5 bases and J 5 bases; nucleotides not matched to a gene: 9. Germline lookup yields CDR1 SGHTA and CDR2 FQGNSA. CDR3 amino acids: CASSRRTSGGATETQYF. The CDR3 region has the DNA TGTGCCAGCAGCCGCAGGACTAGCGGGGGGGCCACGGAGACCCAGTACTTC.

J is TRBJ2-7 and V is TRBV6-1; 11 positions match TRBD2. After removal of 1 base from V and 6 bases from J, the junction contained 5 bases not matched to a gene. The CDR3 runs to 15 residues. The germline gives CDR1 MNHNS, CDR2 SASEGT. The CDR3 region is CASSEGASGRSEQYF. In nucleotides, the CDR3 is TGTGCCAGCAGTGAAGGCGCTAGCGGGAGGTCCGAGCAGTACTTC.

This chain joins TRBV18 and TRBJ1-1, with D possibly being TRBD1 (5 bases). The V gene lost 4 bases and the J gene lost 0 bases, with 12 bases spanning the gap. CDR1 KGHSH and CDR2 LQKENI come from the germline V gene. This CDR3 has 15 amino acids. In DNA, the CDR3 is TGTGCCAGCTCACTTAGACAGAGCATGAACACTGAAGCTTTCTTT. This translates into CASSLRQSMNTEAFF.

The CDR3 region is CASSAGGEINSPLHF. In DNA form, the CDR3 reads TGTGCCAGCAGTGCAGGCGGGGAGATTAATTCACCCCTCCACTTT. This chain uses TRBV25-1 with TRBJ1-6, with D unresolved. This CDR3 contains 15 residues. Germline V gives CDR1 MGHDK, CDR2 SYGVNS. Trimming cost V 4 bases and J 6 bases, with 13 bases left between them.

V and J are TRBV3-1 (or the pseudogene TRBV3-2) and TRBJ1-5, with D unresolved. The CDR3 spans 12 residues. Germline CDR1 LGHDT, CDR2 YNNKEL (reference sequence). Trimming removed 2 bases from V and 4 bases from J, with 3 bases in between. In DNA, the CDR3 is TGTGCCAGCAGCCAACTTAATCAGCCCCAGCATTTT. Amino acid sequence: CASSQLNQPQHF.

Worth noting for this clone: At the DNA level, this CDR3 is encoded by other sequences in the same sample as well. DNA for the CDR3: TGTGCCAGTAGTATCGCGGGCTACGAGCAGTACTTC. Translated, it gives CASSIAGYEQYF. The chain couples TRBV19 to TRBJ2-7, with D possibly matching TRBD2 (5 bases). Germline CDR1 and CDR2: LNHDA and SQIVND (reference sequence). The CDR3 is made up of 12 amino acids. Trimming cost V 3 bases and J 3 bases, with 6 bases left between them.

The chain links TRBV6-5 to TRBJ1-1, with 8 bases aligning to TRBD1. The CDR3 consists of 13 residues. V dropped 8 bases and J dropped 5; count of bases not matched to a gene: 7. Germline V gene data show CDR1 as MNHEY and CDR2 as SVGAGI. The CDR3 protein is CASATGGWTEAFF. The DNA for the CDR3 is TGTGCCAGCGCAACAGGGGGTTGGACTGAAGCTTTCTTT.

CDR3 DNA sequence: TGTGCCAGTAGTGAGACAGTCCCGTACGGCTACACCTTC. Translating gives CASSETVPYGYTF. The chain employs TRBV19 and TRBJ1-2; D may be TRBD1 (5 bases). V was pared by 5 bases and J by 8 bases, with 15 bases between. The CDR3 has 13 residues. Germline lookup yields CDR1 LNHDA and CDR2 SQIVND (reference sequence).

In DNA, the CDR3 is TGCGCCAGCAGCCATGATCCGGGACAGGGGAATGAAAAACTGTTTTTT. Its protein is CASSHDPGQGNEKLFF. V gene TRBV4-1 combines with J gene TRBJ1-4; 10 nucleotides match TRBD1. V was clipped by 3 bases and J by 5 bases; unmatched bases: 6. The CDR3 loop spans 16 amino acids. Germline values: CDR1 MGHRA, CDR2 YSYEKL.

The chain has TRBV29-1 and TRBJ1-1, with TRBD1 as a possible D gene (5 bases). From germline, CDR1 is SQVTM and CDR2 ANQGSEA. V gave up 3 bases and J gave up 4 bases, with 9 bases separating them. The CDR3 covers 12 residues. CDR3: CSVEGGFTEAFF. In DNA form, the CDR3 reads TGCAGCGTTGAGGGGGGGTTCACTGAAGCTTTCTTT.

The V and J genes are TRBV28 and TRBJ1-5; unclear D gene. This CDR3 comprises 13 residues. V shed 8 bases and J shed 3 bases, with 11 bases lying between them. From germline, CDR1 is MDHEN and CDR2 SYDVKM. CDR3 amino acids: CASSQYTNQPQHF. CDR3 DNA sequence: TGTGCCAGCTCTCAGTATACCAATCAGCCCCAGCATTTT.

The genes are TRBV23-1 and TRBJ2-6; D is undetermined. TRBV23-1 is placed among ORFs of uncertain function. This CDR3 region has 14 residues. V lost 8 bases and J 0 bases, leaving 8 bases between the germline ends. The chain's CDR3 is CASATVSGANVLTF. CDR3 DNA: TGCGCCAGCGCTACGGTCTCTGGGGCCAACGTCCTGACTTTC.

As for this clone: Since a much larger clone is just one base distant, this may be a read error. The rearrangement links TRBV4-2 to TRBJ1-1; 7 nucleotides match TRBD1. The ends lost 4 bases at V and 1 base at J; junction bases unmatched: 3. The CDR3 is 14 amino acids. Germline CDR1 reads LGHNA; CDR2 reads YNFKEQ. CDR3 DNA: TGTGCCAGCAGCCCCGGGACAGCGAACACTGAAGCTTTCTTT. This translates into CASSPGTANTEAFF.

The chain uses TRBV4-3 and TRBJ1-3; 8 bases are a match to TRBD1. Germline-derived CDR1 and CDR2 are LGHNA and YSLEER. The CDR3 loop spans 16 amino acids. The J segment lost 7 bases and the V segment lost 0 bases, leaving 8 bases of the junction unmatched. The CDR3 DNA reads as TGCGCCAGCAGCCAAGACCCCAGGGGGCTCGGGAACACCATATATTTT. Translating gives CASSQDPRGLGNTIYF.

V is TRBV7-2 and J is TRBJ2-1, with 9 bases matching TRBD2. The CDR3 runs to 15 residues. J was trimmed by 6 bases and V by 4 bases; bases with no gene match: 7. Germline values: CDR1 SGHTA, CDR2 FQGNSA. The DNA of the CDR3 is TGTGCCAGCAGCTGGCTTAGCGGGGGCCCCAATGAGCAGTTCTTC. Protein: CASSWLSGGPNEQFF. The variable domain in full, with the rest retrieved from reference TRBV7-2 and TRBJ2-1, is GAGVSQSPSNKVTEKGKDVELRCDPISGHTALYWYRQSLGQGLEFLIYFQGNSAPDKSGLPSDRFSAERTGGSVSTLTIQRTQQEDSAVYLCASSWLSGGPNEQFFGPGTRLTVL.

The chain carries TRBV10-1 and TRBJ2-5, with D perhaps TRBD2 (6 bases). The length of the CDR3 is 16 residues. The germline CDR1 and CDR2 sequences are WNHNN and SYGVQD (reference sequence). Trimming left V 4 bases short and J 1 base short, with 16 bases between. CDR3 DNA sequence: TGCGCCAGCAGTGGGGGGTCGGGAGTACCCCAAGAGACCCAGTACTTC. This gives the protein CASSGGSGVPQETQYF.